One and the same sample provided the 27 T cell receptor beta chains below, sequenced in a study of blood T cell repertoires in COVID-19. Libraries were prepared by immunoSEQ multiplex PCR; TCRdb keeps only in-frame clonotypes and omits some of them. Among just over 300,000 clones listed, nearly 90% were seen once. Sequencing input: peripheral blood. The receptors stem from a woman aged 25 to 39 with COVID-19, enrolled during active disease.

The V gene is TRBV2, the J gene TRBJ1-3; possible D gene TRBD1, 5 bases. Germline CDR1 reads SNHLY; CDR2 reads FYNNEI. The CDR3 is made up of 16 amino acids. Between the trimmed V and J ends, which lost 2 bases and 2 bases, there was a span of 13 bases. The CDR3 protein is CASSEFGGGAGNTIYF. CDR3 nucleotides: TGTGCCAGCAGTGAATTTGGGGGGGGAGCTGGAAACACCATATATTTT.

V and J are TRBV6-1 and TRBJ1-5; D not certain. From germline, CDR1 is MNHNS and CDR2 SASEGT. V was clipped by 1 base and J by 1 base, with 5 bases between them. The CDR3 contains 14 residues. CDR3 region: CASSEVGSNQPQHF. DNA of the CDR3: TGTGCCAGCAGTGAAGTTGGCAGCAATCAGCCCCAGCATTTT.

The rearrangement joins TRBV14 to TRBJ2-1; 10 bases are a match to TRBD2. The ends lost 6 bases at V and 9 bases at J; junction bases unmatched: 11. Germline V gene data show CDR1 as SGHDN and CDR2 as FVKESK. CDR3 length: 15 amino acids. The CDR3 DNA follows: TGTGCCAGCAGACATAGCGGGGGGCCCGTCGGTGAGCAGTTCTTC. Its protein is CASRHSGGPVGEQFF.

The chain combines TRBV19 with TRBJ1-5, with D possibly being TRBD1 (6 bases). V was trimmed by 6 bases and J by 8 bases, leaving 14 bases between them. The CDR3 is 13 residues long. Looked up from germline, CDR1 is LNHDA and CDR2 is SQIVND (reference sequence). The DNA for the CDR3 is TGTGCCAGTAGCACCACAGGGTCTAAGCCCCAGCATTTT. This encodes CASSTTGSKPQHF.

V usage is TRBV6-2 or TRBV6-3 and J usage is TRBJ1-6; a possible D gene is TRBD1 (5 bases). The length of the CDR3 is 16 residues. Germline loops: CDR1 MNHEY, CDR2 SVGEGT. Trimming took 6 bases from V and 5 from J, leaving 17 bases between them. The CDR3 sequence is CASSRRLGQNNSPLHF. DNA for the CDR3: TGTGCCAGCAGCCGTCGACTGGGGCAGAATAATTCACCCCTCCACTTT.

The genes are TRBV4-1 and TRBJ1-1, with D unclear. Germline-derived CDR1 and CDR2 are MGHRA and YSYEKL. The V end lost 1 base, the J end lost 0 bases, and 6 bases lay between the germline ends. This CDR3 has 14 residues. This chain's CDR3 is CASSQVLVNTEAFF. CDR3 in DNA: TGCGCCAGCAGCCAAGTACTGGTGAACACTGAAGCTTTCTTT.

As regards this clone: Other nucleotide sequences from this sample produce the same CDR3. This chain links TRBV6-5 with TRBJ1-2, with a weak D call TRBD1 (5 bases). Germline V gene lookup returns CDR1 MNHEY and CDR2 SVGAGI. Trimming removed 0 bases from V and 5 bases from J, with 10 bases in between. This CDR3 has 14 amino acids. The DNA of the CDR3 is TGTGCCAGCAGTTACTCGAGGGGAGGGTATGGCTACACCTTC. The encoded protein is CASSYSRGGYGYTF.

The J gene is TRBJ1-1, the V gene TRBV19; D gene uncertain. This CDR3 contains 14 residues. The V gene's germline CDR1 is LNHDA and CDR2 SQIVND (reference sequence). V shed 3 bases and J shed 0 bases, with 8 bases lying between them. CDR3 in amino acids: CASSILSVNTEAFF. The CDR3 DNA follows: TGTGCCAGTAGTATCCTCTCAGTGAACACTGAAGCTTTCTTT. The entire variable domain, with the rest obtained from reference TRBV19 and TRBJ1-1, is as follows: DGGITQSPKYLFRKEGQNVTLSCEQNLNHDAMYWYRQDPGQGLRLIYYSQIVNDFQKGDIAEGYSVSREKKESFPLTVTSAQKNPTAFYLCASSILSVNTEAFFGQGTRLTVV.

The V gene is TRBV30, the J gene TRBJ1-6; TRBD1 is a possible D gene (5 bases). From germline, CDR1 is GTSNPN and CDR2 SVGIG (reference sequence). The germline V and J ends were trimmed by 0 bases and 7 bases, with 13 bases remaining between them. The CDR3 has 15 residues. The CDR3 loop reads CAWSVLGTANSPLHF. CDR3 nucleotide sequence: TGTGCCTGGAGTGTTCTCGGGACTGCAAATTCACCCCTCCACTTT.

The chain combines TRBV6-1 with TRBJ2-4; possible D gene TRBD1, 5 bases. The CDR3 loop spans 13 amino acids. The germline CDR1 and CDR2 sequences are MNHNS and SASEGT. The V end lost 2 bases, the J end lost 7 bases, and 9 bases lay between the germline ends. Here the CDR3 DNA reads TGTGCCAGCAGTGAATGGGGCACGAACATTCAGTACTTC. It codes for CASSEWGTNIQYF.

The rearrangement uses TRBV5-4 and TRBJ1-4; D uncertain. Germline V gene data show CDR1 as SGHNT and CDR2 as YYREEE (reference sequence). This CDR3 is 14 amino acids long. Trimming cost V 4 bases and J 7 bases, with 14 bases left between them. For the CDR3, the DNA is TGTGCCAGCAGCCCGGCGGCGGCTACTGAAAAACTGTTTTTT. Protein: CASSPAAATEKLFF.

V is TRBV10-3 and J is TRBJ1-2; 9 nucleotides match TRBD1. Germline V CDR1 and CDR2: ENHRY, SYGVKD. The CDR3 runs to 16 residues. V lost 3 bases, J lost 1 base, and 6 bases stayed unmatched. CDR3 protein: CAISDRTGAGNYGYTF. The CDR3 bases are TGTGCCATCAGTGACAGGACAGGGGCGGGTAACTATGGCTACACCTTC.

The chain recombines TRBV9 with TRBJ1-1; D perhaps matches TRBD1 (6 bases). Germline assignment: CDR1 SGDLS and CDR2 YYNGEE. The CDR3 extends over 11 amino acids. Between the trimmed V and J ends, which lost 5 bases and 7 bases, there was a span of 9 bases. The CDR3 here is CASRTGDEAFF. In DNA, the CDR3 is TGTGCCAGCAGGACAGGCGATGAAGCTTTCTTT.

The CDR3 reads CASSLGSSAGSPLNYGYTF. For the CDR3, the DNA is TGCGCCAGCAGCTTGGGATCAAGTGCCGGTTCCCCCCTTAACTATGGCTACACCTTC. The chain links TRBV5-1 to TRBJ1-2; D remains unclear. CDR1 and CDR2 (germline): SGHRS, YFSETQ. This CDR3 region has 19 residues. V gave up 0 bases and J gave up 1 base, with 22 bases separating them. Looking up the rest from reference TRBV5-1 and TRBJ1-2 gives the full variable domain: KAGVTQTPRYLIKTRGQQVTLSCSPISGHRSVSWYQQTPGQGLQFLFEYFSETQRNKGNFPGRFSGRQFSNSRSEMNVSTLELGDSALYLCASSLGSSAGSPLNYGYTFGSGTRLTVV.

This chain joins TRBV6-5 and TRBJ2-7, with no clear D. V was clipped by 0 bases and J by 2 bases, with 8 bases between them. The CDR3 extends over 14 amino acids. CDR1 is MNHEY and CDR2 is SVGAGI in the germline V gene. In DNA form, the CDR3 reads TGTGCCAGCAGTTACTCGAGTGGAGCCTACGAGCAGTACTTC. This sequence encodes CASSYSSGAYEQYF.

The CDR3: CASSFDSYSGNTIYF. CDR3 sequence (DNA): TGCGCCAGCAGCTTCGACAGTTACTCTGGAAACACCATATATTTT. This chain links TRBV5-1 with TRBJ1-3, with a possible D match to TRBD1 (5 bases). The germline CDR1 and CDR2 sequences are SGHRS and YFSETQ. This CDR3 region has 15 residues. V was cut by 2 bases and J by 0 bases, with 9 bases left in between.

This chain uses TRBV20-1 with TRBJ1-2; 7 bases are shared with TRBD1. This CDR3 region has 11 residues. The germline gives CDR1 DFQATT, CDR2 SNEGSKA (reference sequence). V trimming: 4 bases; J trimming: 8 bases; junction bases outside the gene matches: 4. The CDR3 region has the DNA TGCAGTGCTACTCAGGGGGAGGGCTACACCTTC. Translated: CSATQGEGYTF.

This rearrangement joins TRBV6-2 or TRBV6-3 to TRBJ1-4, with a tentative D call TRBD1 (6 bases). Per germline, CDR1 MNHEY and CDR2 SVGEGT. V lost 5 bases and J lost 0, with 10 bases in between. The CDR3 sequence is 15 residues long. The CDR3 bases are TGTGCCAGCAGTCCGCGGACAGCAACTAATGAAAAACTGTTTTTT. Protein product: CASSPRTATNEKLFF.

There are a few counts of this clone. V and J are TRBV5-4 and TRBJ2-3, with a possible D match to TRBD2 (5 bases). V was pared by 2 bases and J by 10 bases, with 20 bases between. There are 15 residues in the CDR3. CDR1 is SGHNT and CDR2 is YYREEE in the germline V gene (reference sequence). The CDR3 DNA is TGTGCCAGCAGCTTAGATCGTCGGGATGTCTTCGCGCAGTATTTT. Translating gives CASSLDRRDVFAQYF.

The CDR3 reads CASSGRGADPDEQFF. The CDR3 bases are TGTGCCAGCAGCGGGCGGGGGGCTGACCCCGATGAGCAGTTCTTC. This chain uses TRBV2 with TRBJ2-1; 8 positions match TRBD2. Germline trimming cut 6 bases from V and 8 bases from J; bases unmatched to any gene: 12. The germline V gene encodes CDR1 SNHLY and CDR2 FYNNEI. The CDR3 sequence is 15 residues long. The entire variable domain, with the rest obtained from reference TRBV2 and TRBJ2-1, is as follows: EPEVTQTPSHQVTQMGQEVILRCVPISNHLYFYWYRQILGQKVEFLVSFYNNEISEKSEIFDDQFSVERPDGSNFTLKIRSTKLEDSAMYFCASSGRGADPDEQFFGPGTRLTVL.

A few counts support this clone. The chain carries TRBV7-2 and TRBJ1-5, with D perhaps matching TRBD1 (5 bases). This CDR3 has 13 amino acids. In germline, CDR1 is SGHTA, CDR2 FQGNSA. V was shortened by 4 bases and J by 9 bases, with 13 bases between the two germline ends. The CDR3 loop reads CASSSNLGGPQHF. The CDR3 region has the DNA TGTGCCAGCAGCTCGAACTTGGGGGGGCCCCAGCATTTT. The full variable domain, in which reference TRBV7-2 and TRBJ1-5 provide the parts outside the CDR3, is GAGVSQSPSNKVTEKGKDVELRCDPISGHTALYWYRQSLGQGLEFLIYFQGNSAPDKSGLPSDRFSAERTGGSVSTLTIQRTQQEDSAVYLCASSSNLGGPQHFGDGTRLSIL.

CDR3 amino acids: CASRWTGANYGYTF. The DNA for the CDR3 is TGTGCCAGCAGATGGACAGGGGCGAACTATGGCTACACCTTC. The chain joins TRBV27 to TRBJ1-2, with 9 bases matching TRBD1. Germline assignment: CDR1 MNHEY and CDR2 SMNVEV (reference sequence). V dropped 6 bases and J dropped 2; count of bases not matched to a gene: 4. This CDR3 spans 14 amino acids.

The rearrangement links TRBV19 to TRBJ1-5, with 8 bases that match TRBD1. The ends lost 9 bases at V and 3 bases at J; junction bases unmatched: 13. The V gene's germline CDR1 is LNHDA and CDR2 SQIVND (reference sequence). This CDR3 is built from 16 residues. CDR3 protein: CASRPGQGIPNQPQHF. The CDR3 DNA is TGTGCCAGCAGGCCCGGACAGGGCATTCCCAATCAGCCCCAGCATTTT.

The CDR3 nucleotides read TGTGCCAGCACCCGCGAAGAGACCCAGTACTTC. Translated, it gives CASTREETQYF. The chain joins TRBV2 to TRBJ2-5; unclear D gene. Germline CDR1 and CDR2: SNHLY and FYNNEI. V was clipped by 7 bases and J by 3 bases, with 6 bases between them. The CDR3 is made up of 11 amino acids.

The chain employs TRBV6-4 and TRBJ1-1, with D unresolved. The V and J ends lost 3 bases and 4 bases respectively, with 9 bases between them. The CDR3 is made up of 13 amino acids. Germline values: CDR1 MRHNA, CDR2 SNTAGT. The CDR3 protein is CASSESVSTEAFF. The CDR3 coding sequence is TGTGCCAGCAGTGAGTCGGTGAGCACTGAAGCTTTCTTT.

V usage is TRBV6-6 and J usage is TRBJ2-2, with D tentatively TRBD1 (7 bases). Trimming took off 2 bases at V and 5 bases at J, with 12 bases between the two ends. CDR3 length: 15 residues. CDR1 and CDR2 from the germline V gene are MNHNY and SVGAGI (reference sequence). CDR3 bases: TGTGCCAGCAGTTACAGTCAGGGGGGTACCGGGGAGCTGTTTTTT. This translates into CASSYSQGGTGELFF.

This chain connects TRBV6-4 to TRBJ1-1, with D perhaps TRBD1 (6 bases). The germline CDR1 and CDR2 sequences are MRHNA and SNTAGT. V lost 6 bases to trimming and J lost 5 bases, with 13 bases between them. The CDR3 totals 13 residues. CDR3 sequence: CASSAGRGTEAFF. The CDR3 nucleotides read TGTGCCAGCAGCGCCGGGAGGGGGACTGAAGCTTTCTTT.